This T cell receptor beta chain was captured by sequencing in a study of T cell responses to AZD1222 COVID-19 vaccine (dated by TCRdb to the early 2020s). Turning to the overall study: A total of 230 to 250 trial participants underwent TCR sequencing, of whom 207 received two doses of AZD1222 and approximately 25 received two doses of the MenACWY control vaccine. Trial participants were enrolled by age into subgroups of 18-55, 56-69 and 70-plus years, and around 140, 26 and 57 TCR-sequenced participants, respectively, were included in these subgroups. The paper's findings and limits, for the study overall: The 56-69-year group was small, and its depth increase did not reach significance, likely because of low power. The vaccine-associated CD4 TCRs covered the entire spike protein, and the dominant responses fell in regions 160-218 and 743-854. Participants were mostly white British, with more females than males. The authors suggested clonal diversity may have been underestimated. Because no day 14 peak-response samples were available, the repertoires could be characterized only after the peak T cell response. Conclusions about previously exposed vaccinees were limited because only a handful of AZD1222 recipients were SARS-CoV-2 seropositive at baseline. Spike-specific TCR breadth and depth rose significantly after two AZD1222 doses compared with day 0 and with MenACWY recipients. Reportedly, almost half of the unique spike-specific TCRs recognized epitopes lying outside the regions that are mutated in the B.1.351 and B.1.1.7 variants.

Turning to this clone: Its antigen is still unknown. Within one base of it there is no much larger clone, and no base qualities were kept.

The CDR3 measures 13 amino acids from cysteine to phenylalanine. The read is trimmed to its CDR3 DNA, 39 bases read in frame from base 1. Per the germline V gene, SGHRS is the CDR1 and YFSETQ is the CDR2. Trimming removed 1 base from V and 3 bases from J, leaving 7 bases between the germline ends. The CDR3 regions of human TCRbeta chains were analyzed by immunosequencing. The authors processed their data as follows. TCRs in the repertoires were matched against a reference library of SARS-CoV-2-specific TCRs that had been generated with the MIRA antigen-specificity platform. Breadth meant the fraction of unique TCRs that were SARS-CoV-2-associated, whereas depth meant the fraction of total T cells that were SARS-CoV-2-associated. Using the MIRA data, every spike-specific TCR was mapped to the spike region that the TCR reacted to and assigned to either a CD4 or a CD8 class. Log10-transformed breadth and depth values were compared by one-way ANOVA with Sidak's multiple comparisons tests. TCRdb took over this immuneACCESS table, retaining in-frame rearrangements with V and J assigned. Such tables are incomplete; in checked studies, under half of the missing clones stem from an unresolved V gene, and the remainder is unexplained. That table is the source of V, J and clone size, and D and trimming were worked out from the DNA. This sample is represented by 200,000 to 250,000 clones; just over 90% of them were singletons. Approximately 1% of the sample rests with the top ten.

The sample's time point label, decoded: baseline before first vaccination. The meaning of the sample's treatment or condition label: meningococcal conjugate vaccine given as trial control. The vaccinee samples were drawn from two UK trials, COV001 and COV002, one of which was a single-blind randomized controlled phase 2/3 trial testing AZD1222 (ChAdOx1 nCoV-19) in healthy adults. For TCRbeta chain sequencing, PBMC samples from trial participants were taken at day 0 and at day 28 after the second dose. The sample consisted of peripheral blood, taken on day 0 of MenACWY control vaccination. This receptor was taken from an adult in good health. This sequence uses TRBV5-1 and TRBJ1-1; a confident D gene designation cannot be given. Read as DNA, the sequence is TGCGCCAGCAGCTTGTTCCGACACACTGAAGCTTTCTTT. It translates as CASSLFRHTEAFF.